This TCR beta chain was obtained from a study of tumor-infiltrating lymphocytes in primary liver carcinoma. The CDR3 has 15 residues. The germline V gene encodes CDR1 SGHAT and CDR2 FQNNGV. Trimming took 9 bases from V and 2 from J, leaving 14 bases between them. The template, 450 to 650 ng total RNA, yielded TCR beta cDNA made with a constant-region primer. Slightly modified ARM-PCR served as the procedure for the TCR beta libraries. These libraries came from three rounds of nested multiplex PCR. Primers for the first two PCR rounds were TRBV1-TRBV30 forward primers and a C-beta reverse primer (10 cycles per round). MiXCR, run by TCRdb on the multiplex PCR reads, gives a single entry per CDR3 protein. The sample records 90,000 to 100,000 distinct CDR3 sequences, around three quarters being singletons. The study co-extracted DNA and RNA from around 20-30 mg of unsorted bulk tissue.

This TCR derives from a woman in her fifties or sixties with primary liver carcinoma and hepatitis B virus infection. The chain links TRBV11-2 to TRBJ2-6, with a weak D call TRBD1 (5 bases). Sequences were obtained from liver tumor tissue from sampling region 5. This sample's subset: tumor region T5, tumor centre. The CDR3 loop is CASCLQAAGANVLTF. CDR3 sequence (DNA): TGTGCCAGTTGTCTACAGGCCGCTGGGGCCAACGTCCTGACTTTC.